The rows below give T cell receptor beta chains drawn from one sample of a study of CD8 T cells in ankylosing spondylitis. TCRdb ran MiXCR on the 5' RACE reads and lists one entry per CDR3 protein. The table shows around 220,000 distinct CDR3 sequences, with about 10% occurring only once. The material sequenced was blood, either unsorted or a sorted T cell fraction (not recorded which). The source is a male donor with ankylosing spondylitis or in good health (not recorded which). CDR3s include the opening cysteine and the closing phenylalanine or tryptophan. A D gene is named only where the DNA matches it firmly. A row's size may be missing; if present it is once, few, many or a size class.

clone_size d_call j_call v_call cdr3_aa cdr3_nt
few TRBD2 TRBJ2-5 TRBV5-1 CASSLESGGSETQYF TGCGCCAGCAGCTTGGAAAGCGGGGGTTCGGAGACCCAGTACTTC
NA NA TRBJ1-6 TRBV12-5 CASGLEDNSPLHF TGTGCTAGTGGTTTGGAGGATAATTCACCCCTCCACTTT
many TRBD1 TRBJ2-7 TRBV6-5 CASSNLRQGHEQYF TGTGCCAGCAGTAACCTTAGACAGGGACACGAGCAGTACTTC
few TRBD1 TRBJ1-1 TRBV12-3/TRBV12-4 CASSMTGEVYTEAFF TGTGCCAGCAGTATGACAGGGGAGGTGTACACTGAAGCTTTCTTT
NA TRBD1 TRBJ1-1 TRBV20-1 CSAIRGPGTEAFF TGCAGTGCTATCAGGGGGCCTGGCACTGAAGCTTTCTTT
many TRBD2 TRBJ2-1 TRBV20-1 CSAFSGGAPNEQFF TGCAGTGCTTTCTCCGGGGGGGCCCCCAATGAGCAGTTCTTC
many TRBD1 TRBJ1-4 TRBV9 CASSVEGGFSEKLFF TGTGCCAGCAGCGTAGAAGGGGGCTTCTCTGAAAAACTGTTTTTT
once NA TRBJ2-3 TRBV7-8 CAATGALNTDTQYF TGTGCCGCGACTGGGGCGTTAAACACAGATACGCAGTATTTT
NA NA TRBJ2-6 TRBV20-1 CSARDRGGGVLTF TGCAGTGCTAGAGATCGAGGGGGTGGCGTCCTGACTTTC
few NA TRBJ2-1 TRBV25-1 CASSGTEFSSYNEQFF TGTGCCAGCAGTGGAACCGAGTTTAGCTCCTACAATGAGCAGTTCTTC
many TRBD1 TRBJ2-7 TRBV7-9 CASSFSGDRGLYEQYF TGTGCCAGCAGCTTCTCAGGGGACAGGGGGCTCTACGAGCAGTACTTC
many NA TRBJ1-3 TRBV15 CATSLRYSGNTIYF TGTGCCACCAGCCTCAGGTACTCTGGAAACACCATATATTTT
few NA TRBJ2-4 TRBV29-1 CSGTGIAKNIQYF TGCAGCGGAACAGGGATAGCCAAAAACATTCAGTACTTC
many TRBD1 TRBJ1-5 TRBV24-1 CATSDASTGVAFSNQPQHF TGTGCCACCAGTGATGCGTCGACAGGGGTTGCTTTTAGCAATCAGCCCCAGCATTTT
many NA TRBJ1-5 TRBV28 CASSRRVEFSNQPQHF TGTGCCAGCAGCCGCCGTGTAGAGTTTAGCAATCAGCCCCAGCATTTT
NA NA TRBJ2-1 TRBV3-1 CASSQGSAGGNEQFF TGTGCCAGCAGCCAAGGTTCTGCCGGCGGCAATGAGCAGTTCTTC
NA NA TRBJ1-2 TRBV5-6 CASAGDGGKLGYTF TGTGCCAGCGCCGGGGACGGGGGGAAGCTCGGCTACACCTTC
many NA TRBJ2-1 TRBV29-1 CSVGPPEQFF TGCAGCGTTGGACCCCCTGAGCAGTTCTTC
many TRBD2 TRBJ2-3 TRBV5-1 CASRITSGGALDTQYF TGCGCCAGCAGGATAACTAGCGGGGGGGCCTTAGATACGCAGTATTTT
many NA TRBJ2-1 TRBV5-1 CASGLPRGRNEQFF TGCGCCAGCGGGCTCCCCAGAGGGCGTAATGAGCAGTTCTTC
many TRBD1 TRBJ1-5 TRBV12-3/TRBV12-4 CASSALGSTGQGNQPQHF TGTGCCAGCAGTGCCCTGGGATCGACAGGGCAAGGCAATCAGCCCCAGCATTTT
few NA TRBJ1-1 TRBV7-9 CASMLTGLNTEAFF TGTGCCAGCATGCTTACGGGATTGAACACTGAAGCTTTCTTT
few NA TRBJ1-2 TRBV11-2 CASSFSRGRVRANYGYTF TGTGCCAGCAGCTTTAGTCGTGGCAGGGTTAGAGCTAACTATGGCTACACCTTC
NA TRBD1 TRBJ2-5 TRBV10-3 CAIKASRGRGETQYF TGTGCCATCAAAGCATCCAGGGGGCGGGGAGAGACCCAGTACTTC
many NA TRBJ2-3 TRBV20-1 CSARDPVAGTDTQYF TGCAGTGCTAGAGATCCGGTAGCGGGCACAGATACGCAGTATTTT
many NA TRBJ2-1 TRBV7-9 CASSLAGTVHEQFF TGTGCCAGCAGCTTAGCGGGAACTGTGCATGAGCAGTTCTTC
many NA TRBJ2-1 TRBV11-2 CASSLEGVVNEQFF TGTGCCAGCAGCTTAGAAGGGGTAGTAAATGAGCAGTTCTTC
NA NA TRBJ1-2 TRBV12-3/TRBV12-4 CASNLQGRNYGYTF TGTGCCAGCAACCTACAGGGCAGGAACTATGGCTACACCTTC